This is a list of T cell receptor beta chains from one sample in a study of T-cell memory formation after mild COVID-19. In TCRdb, the 5' RACE reads were re-called with MiXCR into one record per CDR3 protein. The sample has approximately 500,000 distinct CDR3 sequences; about 23% are singletons. The sample was PBMCs or a T cell subset sorted from them (not recorded which). The receptors originated from an adult woman who had mild COVID-19 (a few samples of this study predate the infection). Cell type and time point are not known. CDR3s include the opening cysteine and the closing phenylalanine or tryptophan.

>TRBV10-2
CAMGTSATLNEQFF
>TRBV12-3/TRBV12-4
CASSLFGTKETQYF
>TRBV21-1
CASSIGTGKRYYEQYF
>TRBV14
CASSLGHLTRETQYF
>TRBV6-5
CASSHPTGGQYEQYF
>TRBV7-2
CASSSNGRTDTQYF
>TRBV29-1
CSVMTDRGSYEQYF
>TRBV20-1
CSARAPRLGGNEQFF
>TRBV5-1
CASSLVPGMDEQLF
>TRBV6-6
CATHGGAGANVLTF
>TRBV29-1
CSVDKNTEAFF
>TRBV6-2/TRBV6-3
CASSYSMAGYEQPQHF
>TRBV20-1
CSGPGRTSGANVLTF
>TRBV5-1
CASSLGLAGATGELFF
>TRBV12-3/TRBV12-4
CASKIRSYISEGAGLSGNTIYF
>TRBV24-1
CATSDLKGYNEQFF
>TRBV7-9
CASSLKRDGVEQYF
>TRBV4-1
CASSQLSGVSYNEQFF
>TRBV7-8
CASSFLLAGEETQYF
>TRBV7-3
CASSLTGGERTGELFF
>TRBV10-3
CAISGTSGVYNEQFF
>TRBV12-3/TRBV12-4
CASSLSGGSGNNEQFF
>TRBV5-1
CASSLGDRGSGYTF
>TRBV7-2
CASTSPMGTSGPSTDTQYF
>TRBV6-5
CASRRTGTSPTGELFF